This T cell receptor (beta chain) is drawn from a study of T cell responses to AZD1222 COVID-19 vaccine. Study-level findings and limits: It should be noted that donors were predominantly white British and more often female, and clonal diversity was possibly underestimated. Repertoire sampling was restricted to post-peak T cell response timepoints.

On this clone itself: What it recognizes is unknown.

Profiled with immunoSEQ multiplex PCR; TCRdb holds only in-frame clones, not every one. The sample consists of under 95,000 clones, roughly 85% of them appearing once. Sequencing was performed on peripheral blood, taken on day 0 of AZD1222 vaccination. The source is an adult in good health.

The chain's CDR3 is CATTGQGAETQYF. CDR3 nucleotide sequence: TGTGCCACCACGGGACAGGGGGCTGAGACCCAGTACTTC. The chain uses TRBV19 and TRBJ2-5, with 12 positions matching TRBD1. The germline gives CDR1 LNHDA, CDR2 SQIVND (reference sequence). Trimming cost V 10 bases and J 5 bases; bases outside gene matches: 5. The CDR3 has 13 amino acids. The entire variable domain, with the rest obtained from reference TRBV19 and TRBJ2-5, is as follows: DGGITQSPKYLFRKEGQNVTLSCEQNLNHDAMYWYRQDPGQGLRLIYYSQIVNDFQKGDIAEGYSVSREKKESFPLTVTSAQKNPTAFYLCATTGQGAETQYFGPGTRLLVL.